The source of this T cell receptor (beta chain) is a study of cytomegalovirus exposure and HLA in healthy donors. As for the study in general: Some 180 million T cells yielded 100 million or so unique TCR beta sequences in earlier analysis.

Notes on the study in general: Reportedly, a later analysis found an Asian-associated ancestry cluster had fewer N-insertions than the approximately 700-donor mean. Earlier results showed most TCR beta V segments being productive about 90% or about 30% of the time.

Comment on this clone: Its antigen is currently unknown.

The PCR contained 60 Vbeta and 13 Jbeta primers. Data came from immunoSEQ multiplex PCR; TCRdb stores just in-frame clones and leaves some out. Among roughly 130,000 clones listed, roughly 74% were seen once. The receptor was derived from a man aged 35 to 55 in good health and CMV-seropositive. Sequencing was done on a sample of PBMCs.

As DNA, the CDR3 is TGTGCCAGCAGCGCGGGCCTAGCCGGGGAGACCCAGTACTTC. Amino acids: CASSAGLAGETQYF. The V call is TRBV9, the J call TRBJ2-5; D perhaps matches TRBD2 (5 bases). CDR3 length equals 14 residues. CDR1 and CDR2 from the germline V gene are SGDLS and YYNGEE. Trimming took 3 bases from V and 5 from J, leaving 14 bases between them.